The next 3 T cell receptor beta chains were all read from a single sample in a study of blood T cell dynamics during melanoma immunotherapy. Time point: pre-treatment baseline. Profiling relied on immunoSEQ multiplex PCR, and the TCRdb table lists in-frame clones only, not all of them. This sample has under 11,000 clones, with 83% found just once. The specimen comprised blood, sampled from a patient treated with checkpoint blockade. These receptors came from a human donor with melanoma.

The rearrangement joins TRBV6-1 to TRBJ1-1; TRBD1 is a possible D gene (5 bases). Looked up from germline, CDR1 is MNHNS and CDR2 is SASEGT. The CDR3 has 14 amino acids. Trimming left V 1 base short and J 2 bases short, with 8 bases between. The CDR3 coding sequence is TGTGCCAGCAGTGAAGGGACATCCAACACTGAAGCTTTCTTT. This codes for CASSEGTSNTEAFF.

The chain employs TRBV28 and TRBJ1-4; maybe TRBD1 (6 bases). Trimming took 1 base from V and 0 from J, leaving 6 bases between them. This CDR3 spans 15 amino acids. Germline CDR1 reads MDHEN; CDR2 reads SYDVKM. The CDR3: CASSLSGATNEKLFF. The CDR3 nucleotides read TGTGCCAGCAGTTTATCAGGGGCAACTAATGAAAAACTGTTTTTT.

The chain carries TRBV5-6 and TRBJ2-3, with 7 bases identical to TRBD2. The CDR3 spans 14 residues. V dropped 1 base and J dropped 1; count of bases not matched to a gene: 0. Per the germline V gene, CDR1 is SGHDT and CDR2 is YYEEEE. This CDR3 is CASSLRGGTDTQYF. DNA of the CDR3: TGTGCCAGCAGCTTGCGGGGGGGCACAGATACGCAGTATTTT.